The present T cell receptor beta chain was sequenced within a study of lymphopenia after photon versus proton radiotherapy. Findings and limits, study-wide: After the lymphocyte nadir, photon-treated repertoires showed oligoclonal expansion, especially of CD8+ Temra cells. A bigger post-nadir fall in TCR diversity correlated inversely with survival time in deceased patients.

Remarks on this clone: Antigen specificity is unknown.

TCRdb's copy holds only in-frame clones and misses some; the assay was immunoSEQ multiplex PCR. The sample has fewer than 30,000 clones, roughly 87% seen once. Germline V gives CDR1 SGHTA, CDR2 FQGNSA. V lost 4 bases to trimming and J lost 4 bases, with 14 bases between them. The CDR3 runs 15 residues. This specimen was peripheral blood, taken from a patient treated with photon-based radiotherapy. The chain joins TRBV7-2 to TRBJ2-1, with D perhaps matching TRBD1 (5 bases). The receptor comes from a man aged 50 to 60 with gastric cancer. The CDR3 sequence is CASSSQGLGYNEQFF. The DNA for the CDR3 is TGTGCCAGCAGCTCTCAGGGCCTGGGGTACAATGAGCAGTTCTTC.